This T cell receptor (beta chain) was documented in a study of blood T cell repertoires in COVID-19. Per the germline V gene, CDR1 is SEHNR and CDR2 is FQNEAQ (reference sequence). The CDR3 has 16 amino acids. Trimming took 3 bases from V and 0 from J, leaving 9 bases between them. Authors' data handling: Reference gene primer amplification yielded estimated nucleated cell counts. Profiled with immunoSEQ multiplex PCR; TCRdb holds only in-frame clones, not every one. V, J and clone size were drawn from that table, and D and trimming were deduced from the DNA. The data hold 310,000 or so clones, with roughly 89% observed a single time. Recruited during active infection, patients (from Seattle) were subsequently followed longitudinally.

The material sequenced was peripheral blood. This chain uses TRBV7-9 with TRBJ2-6; D remains unclear. The receptor's source is a man aged 25-40 years with COVID-19, enrolled during active disease. CDR3 DNA: TGTGCCAGCAGCTTGGCGGTATCCTCTGGGGCCAACGTCCTGACTTTC. Its translation is CASSLAVSSGANVLTF.